Listed here are 3 T cell receptor beta chains from one sample, sequenced in a study of regulatory T cells in long-lasting Graves disease. Sample time point: persistent/refractory GD, antithyroid drugs over 5 years with positive TRAb. PBMCs provided the RNA from which the TCR library was made. Through Arm-PCR of CDR3 regions and iRepertoire HTBI primers, TCR beta libraries were built. TCRdb used MiXCR to reprocess the multiplex PCR reads, holding one entry per CDR3 protein. The sample consists of around 460,000 distinct CDR3 sequences, around a fifth of them appearing once. Here the sequenced sample was peripheral blood mononuclear cells (PBMCs), taken when the disease was refractory, from a patient treated with antithyroid drugs. All receptors derive from a female donor with Graves disease.

J is TRBJ2-7 and V is TRBV20-1; 7 bases fit TRBD2. The junction had 11 bases not matched to a gene; V was cut back by 3 bases and J by 6 bases. The CDR3 runs 14 residues. Germline CDR1 reads DFQATT; CDR2 reads SNEGSKA (reference sequence). Here the CDR3 DNA reads TGCAGTGCTAGCCGAGCGGGAACTCTAGTCGAGCAGTACTTC. This encodes CSASRAGTLVEQYF.

This clonotype was observed a few times. V and J are TRBV28 and TRBJ1-6; tentative D call: TRBD1 (6 bases). Germline CDR1 MDHEN, CDR2 SYDVKM. This CDR3 is 15 amino acids long. V gave up 3 bases and J gave up 9 bases, with 15 bases separating them. The CDR3 region is CASSFEGGGFSPLHF. The CDR3 DNA is TGTGCCAGCAGTTTCGAGGGGGGGGGCTTTTCACCCCTCCACTTT.

This clonotype was found a few times. The rearrangement links TRBV14 to TRBJ1-1; maybe TRBD1 (6 bases). The CDR3 consists of 18 residues. Germline CDR1 and CDR2: SGHDN and FVKESK. Trimming removed 5 bases at V and 0 bases at J, with 22 bases between. CDR3 sequence reads: CASSLIPRDTRLNTEAFF. The CDR3 region has the DNA TGTGCCAGCAGCTTAATACCCCGGGACACCCGATTGAACACTGAAGCTTTCTTT. The full variable domain, rest sourced from reference TRBV14 and TRBJ1-1, is EAGVTQFPSHSVIEKGQTVTLRCDPISGHDNLYWYRRVMGKEIKFLLHFVKESKQDESGMPNNRFLAERTGGTYSTLKVQPAELEDSGVYFCASSLIPRDTRLNTEAFFGQGTRLTVV.